These 9 T cell receptor beta chains originate from one sample sequenced in a study of quantifying T cell responses using KT2 cells (dated by TCRdb to 2016 to 2017). As for the study more broadly: RNA was DNase-treated and reverse transcribed with TCR alpha and beta constant-region primers, mostly using SuperScript III.

Receptors were amplified or captured by UMI-ligation and nested PCR. Sequencing took place on an Illumina MiSeq. A single-stranded oligonucleotide bearing the Illumina SP2 sequence and a UMI was ligated to the 3' end of the cDNA with T4 RNA ligase 1. PCR1 used about 4 cycles (98 degrees C 15 s, 69 degrees C 30 s, 72 degrees C 40 s), and the beta primer was an equimolar mix of RC1.1 and RC1.2 that covered TRBC1 and TRBC2. TCRdb reworked the public reads: Q25 trimming with fastp, MiXCR clone assembly, productive beta chains retained. Rows are unified per CDR3 protein, each entry keeping the most common DNA and genes. Here the sample has approximately 60,000 distinct CDR3 sequences; over 9% occur a single time. Jointly, the top ten make up roughly 10% of the sample. The specimen was PBMCs spiked with cells of the T cell clone KT2. The receptors derive from a human donor.

This clonotype showed up just a few times. This chain connects TRBV7-2 to TRBJ1-1; tentatively, D is TRBD1 (6 bases). The CDR3 has 15 amino acids. The V gene lost 1 base and the J gene lost 2 bases, with 11 bases spanning the gap. Germline CDR1 SGHTA, CDR2 FQGNSA. CDR3 nucleotides: TGTGCCAGCAGCTTAGGGGGCGGGGGCAACACTGAAGCTTTCTTT. Its translation is CASSLGGGGNTEAFF.

This clonotype was detected many times. The chain combines TRBV6-5 with TRBJ1-1; no definite D call. The ends were cut back, 6 bases at V and 5 bases at J, with 10 bases in the middle. The CDR3 is 12 residues long. Germline V CDR1 and CDR2: MNHEY, SVGAGI. Here the CDR3 reads CASSAHGTEAFF. In nucleotides, the CDR3 is TGTGCCAGCAGCGCACATGGAACTGAAGCTTTCTTT.

This chain connects TRBV19 to TRBJ1-5, with D perhaps matching TRBD1 (6 bases). CDR1 and CDR2 (germline): LNHDA, SQIVND (reference sequence). Trimming took off 8 bases at V and 1 base at J, with 15 bases between the two ends. The CDR3 is 15 amino acids. The CDR3 region has the DNA TGTGCCAGTTCTTTAGTGGGGGGCAGCAATCAGCCCCAGCATTTT. Encoded protein: CASSLVGGSNQPQHF. The full variable domain, in which reference TRBV19 and TRBJ1-5 provide the parts outside the CDR3, is DGGITQSPKYLFRKEGQNVTLSCEQNLNHDAMYWYRQDPGQGLRLIYYSQIVNDFQKGDIAEGYSVSREKKESFPLTVTSAQKNPTAFYLCASSLVGGSNQPQHFGDGTRLSIL.

Ten or more counts support this clonotype. The chain couples TRBV18 to TRBJ2-3; D is possibly TRBD1 or TRBD2 (5 bases each). This CDR3 has 12 amino acids. Per the germline V gene, CDR1 is KGHSH and CDR2 is LQKENI. V was cut by 1 base and J by 9 bases, with 8 bases left in between. CDR3 residues: CASSPLEGTQYF. The CDR3 region has the DNA TGTGCCAGCTCACCACTCGAGGGGACGCAGTATTTT.

This clonotype was counted between two and nine times. The chain uses TRBV6-5 and TRBJ2-7; TRBD2 aligns across 8 bases. Trimming at V came to 5 bases and at J to 5 bases, leaving 8 bases not matched to a gene. The CDR3 contains 14 residues. CDR1 is MNHEY and CDR2 is SVGAGI in the germline V gene. CDR3 DNA: TGTGCCAGCAGTAAGCCGGGACTAGGTCACGAGCAGTACTTC. It translates to CASSKPGLGHEQYF.

The genes are TRBV12-3 or TRBV12-4 and TRBJ2-7; D gene unclear. CDR3 size: 14 residues. Trimming stripped 2 bases from V and 0 bases from J, with 8 bases between. In DNA form, the CDR3 reads TGTGCCAGCAGTTTATTCGTCAGCTCCTACGAGCAGTACTTC. Protein: CASSLFVSSYEQYF.

This chain uses TRBV18 with TRBJ1-3; possibly TRBD1 for D (6 bases). The CDR3 loop spans 16 amino acids. The V and J ends lost 6 bases and 2 bases respectively, with 17 bases between them. Germline CDR1 reads KGHSH; CDR2 reads LQKENI. The CDR3 coding sequence is TGTGCCAGCTCTCAGCTACAGGGCAACCCTGGAAACACCATATATTTT. Residues: CASSQLQGNPGNTIYF.

This clonotype was detected only a few times. V and J are TRBV5-1 and TRBJ2-3; 8 nucleotides align to TRBD1. Germline V gene sequence: CDR1 SGHRS, CDR2 YFSETQ. The V and J ends lost 4 bases and 5 bases, in that order; junction bases with no gene match: 6. The CDR3 is 14 residues long. The CDR3 coding sequence is TGCGCCAGCAGCCTCGGACAGGGTAAAGATACGCAGTATTTT. As protein: CASSLGQGKDTQYF.

This clonotype was counted many times. The chain uses TRBV11-2 and TRBJ2-3; 12 bases agree with TRBD2. V shed 6 bases, J shed 1 base, and the junction held 5 bases outside the gene matches. Germline V CDR1 and CDR2: SGHAT, FQNNGV. The CDR3 has 16 residues. The CDR3 bases are TGTGCCAGCAGGCCCGGACTAGCGGGACGCACAGATACGCAGTATTTT. Translating gives CASRPGLAGRTDTQYF.